Described below is a single T cell receptor (beta chain) sequence and its context. Its antigen is still unknown. This same CDR3 is encoded by further DNA sequences in the sample. V was shortened by 6 bases and J by 1 base, with 7 bases between the two germline ends. In germline, CDR1 is SNHLY, CDR2 FYNNEI. There are 12 residues in the CDR3. The data are from a study of beta chain features in type 1 diabetes. Study-level points and caveats: Researchers caution that PCR might favor shorter templates, equally among patients and controls. Type 1 diabetes patients had moderately but significantly shorter TCRB CDR3s in all four CD4+ subsets. The naive, central memory and Treg TCRB repertoires of patients appeared to be more similar to one another than those of healthy donors.

Sequenced material consisted of expressed TCRB transcripts (all of the isolated RNA was reverse transcribed). Only in-frame clones appear in the TCRdb table, and some are missing; sequencing was by immunoSEQ multiplex PCR. There are hundreds of thousands of clones in the sample; about an eighth occur only once, and less than 0.025% lies in the top ten. Sequenced input: naive CD4+ T cells from blood. The chain combines TRBV2 with TRBJ2-7; D is possibly TRBD1 (6 bases). This sequence originates from a man between 18 and 35 years old with type 1 diabetes. The CDR3 coding sequence is TGTGCCAGCAGGACAGGTTCCTACGAGCAGTACTTC. It is translated as CASRTGSYEQYF.